A selection of T cell receptor beta chains follows, all from one sample in a study of blood T cell repertoires in COVID-19. Sequenced by immunoSEQ multiplex PCR; TCRdb stores in-frame clones only, minus some. The sample has approximately 220,000 clones; about 83% are singletons. Sequenced: PBMCs or T cells enriched from blood (not recorded which). Receptor source: a woman between 45 and 65 years old who had been exposed to COVID-19. CDR3s include the opening cysteine and the closing phenylalanine or tryptophan. Fields, in order: J gene, clone size, D gene, V gene, CDR3 DNA, CDR3 protein. A D gene is named only where the DNA matches it firmly. Some rows have no size entry. The others give once, few or many, or a class for an expanded clone.

TRBJ1-5,few,TRBD1,TRBV27,TGTGCCAGCAGTTCGGGACAGGGGCTAGGTAGCAATCAGCCCCAGCATTTT,CASSSGQGLGSNQPQHF
TRBJ2-1,-,-,TRBV6-2/TRBV6-3,TGTGCCAGCAGTCCCCCCGCGAGTACGGGTGAGCAGTTCTTC,CASSPPASTGEQFF
TRBJ1-1,-,TRBD1,TRBV7-3,TGTGCCAGCAGCCAGGGACAGGCAATGAACACTGAAGCTTTCTTT,CASSQGQAMNTEAFF
TRBJ1-2,once,TRBD1,TRBV4-1,TGCGCCAGCAGCCAAGTAGAAGGACAGGACTATGGCTACACCTTC,CASSQVEGQDYGYTF
TRBJ1-3,few,-,TRBV7-2,TGTGCCAGCAGCTTAGGGGGCCCAAACACCATATATTTT,CASSLGGPNTIYF
TRBJ2-1,few,-,TRBV5-4,TGTGCCAGCAGCCTGACAGGAAAGGGCGAGCAGTTCTTC,CASSLTGKGEQFF
TRBJ2-7,few,TRBD1,TRBV7-2,TGTGCCAGCAGCTTAGCAGGGAGGACAGGGGTTAGCTCCTACGAGCAGTACTTC,CASSLAGRTGVSSYEQYF
TRBJ2-3,-,-,TRBV29-1,TGCAGCGTTGCCGCAGATACGCAGTATTTT,CSVAADTQYF
TRBJ2-7,-,-,TRBV5-4,TGTGCCAGCAGCTTGGCTCAGGGGAGCTTCAGCGAGCAGTACTTC,CASSLAQGSFSEQYF
TRBJ1-6,-,-,TRBV4-2,TGTGCCAGCAGCCCTCTTTTGGCGGTACAGGGCGTAAATTCACCCCTCCACTTT,CASSPLLAVQGVNSPLHF
TRBJ2-3,-,-,TRBV11-2,TGTGCCAGCAAAAGGGGGGGTAACACAGATACGCAGTATTTT,CASKRGGNTDTQYF
TRBJ2-2,-,-,TRBV5-1,TGCGCCAGCAGCTCCCCACTTGGAGGGGATGGCACCGGGGAGCTGTTTTTT,CASSSPLGGDGTGELFF
TRBJ1-3,once,-,TRBV5-6,TGTGCCAGCAGCAAGCGGGTCCTTTCTGGAAACACCATATATTTT,CASSKRVLSGNTIYF
TRBJ1-5,-,-,TRBV6-5,TGTGCCAGCAGGCCGGGGGGATATAGCAATCAGCCCCAGCATTTT,CASRPGGYSNQPQHF
TRBJ2-2,few,-,TRBV7-9,TGTGCCAGCACCTCTCGGGTCACCGGGGAGCTGTTTTTT,CASTSRVTGELFF
TRBJ1-5,-,-,TRBV24-1,TGTGCCACCATGGGGCGGGGCTTTAGTCAGCCCCAGCATTTT,CATMGRGFSQPQHF
TRBJ2-2,-,-,TRBV2,TGTGCCAGCAGTCTCAGGGTAATCGGGGAGCTGTTTTTT,CASSLRVIGELFF
TRBJ1-6,-,-,TRBV15,TGTGCCACCAGCAGGGCGGATTCACCCCTCCACTTT,CATSRADSPLHF
TRBJ2-1,-,-,TRBV18,TGTGCCAGCTCACCGGCCTGGGGGCTTAATGAGCAGTTCTTC,CASSPAWGLNEQFF
TRBJ2-5,-,-,TRBV15,TGTGCCACCAGCAGATCTACCTACCAAGAGACCCAGTACTTC,CATSRSTYQETQYF
TRBJ1-2,-,TRBD1,TRBV5-6,TGTGCCAGCAGCCAGGACAGGATCTATGGCTACACCTTC,CASSQDRIYGYTF
TRBJ1-5,once,TRBD1,TRBV5-4,TGTGCCAGCAGCTTGCCTCCACCGGGACAGGGGGCGGGGGGCAATCAGCCCCAGCATTTT,CASSLPPPGQGAGGNQPQHF
TRBJ1-1,-,-,TRBV4-2,TGTGCCAGCAGCCAAAATTTAAACACTGAAGCTTTCTTT,CASSQNLNTEAFF
TRBJ2-5,-,-,TRBV7-6,TGTGCCAGCAGCTCCCTACGGGGGACGCAAGAGACCCAGTACTTC,CASSSLRGTQETQYF
TRBJ2-6,-,-,TRBV18,TGTGCCAGCTCACCTCCTAAGGGGTCTGGGGCCAACGTCCTGACTTTC,CASSPPKGSGANVLTF
TRBJ1-6,-,-,TRBV7-2,TGTGCCAGCAGCTTAGGGCCCTATAATTCACCCCTCCACTTT,CASSLGPYNSPLHF
TRBJ2-7,-,-,TRBV3-1/TRBV3-2,TGTGCCACCTTATACTACGAGCAGTACTTC,CATLYYEQYF
TRBJ2-1,-,-,TRBV10-3,TGTGCCATCAGTGAGTCGGAGCGGGCCTCCTACAATGAGCAGTTCTTC,CAISESERASYNEQFF
TRBJ2-1,-,-,TRBV19,TGTGCCAGTAGTATAAGCCCATCGAACAATGAGCAGTTCTTC,CASSISPSNNEQFF
TRBJ1-3,-,-,TRBV29-1,TGCAGCGTTGTTCGGCCCAGCAGGGCTGGAAACACCATATATTTT,CSVVRPSRAGNTIYF
TRBJ2-1,-,TRBD1,TRBV5-1,TGCGCCAGCAGCTTTGGGGACAGAAATGAGCAGTTCTTC,CASSFGDRNEQFF
TRBJ1-2,-,-,TRBV28,TGTGCCAGCAGTTTTGGTAGTAAGAATGGCTACACCTTC,CASSFGSKNGYTF
TRBJ1-1,few,TRBD1,TRBV5-6,TGTGCCAGCAGCGCCACAGGGGGCAGATCCGAAGCTTTCTTT,CASSATGGRSEAFF
TRBJ2-3,-,-,TRBV7-2,TGTGCCAGCAGCCCGCGGACAGCAACAGATACGCAGTATTTT,CASSPRTATDTQYF
TRBJ1-6,many,-,TRBV10-2,TGCGCCACCATGACCGCGGGTCCCTATAATTCACCCCTCCACTTT,CATMTAGPYNSPLHF
TRBJ1-4,-,-,TRBV15,TGTGCCACCAGCAGAGGTCAGGGGCAGGATGAAAAACTGTTTTTT,CATSRGQGQDEKLFF
TRBJ2-3,-,TRBD2,TRBV2,TGTGCCAGCAGTACTAGCGGAATGGAGACAGATACGCAGTATTTT,CASSTSGMETDTQYF
TRBJ1-1,-,TRBD1,TRBV3-1/TRBV3-2,TGTGCCAGCAGCCAGACAGGGGCTCTCGCTTTCTTT,CASSQTGALAFF
TRBJ1-2,few,-,TRBV30,TGTGCCTGGAGTGTTCCGGGTAAAAGGCGGGGCTACACCTTC,CAWSVPGKRRGYTF